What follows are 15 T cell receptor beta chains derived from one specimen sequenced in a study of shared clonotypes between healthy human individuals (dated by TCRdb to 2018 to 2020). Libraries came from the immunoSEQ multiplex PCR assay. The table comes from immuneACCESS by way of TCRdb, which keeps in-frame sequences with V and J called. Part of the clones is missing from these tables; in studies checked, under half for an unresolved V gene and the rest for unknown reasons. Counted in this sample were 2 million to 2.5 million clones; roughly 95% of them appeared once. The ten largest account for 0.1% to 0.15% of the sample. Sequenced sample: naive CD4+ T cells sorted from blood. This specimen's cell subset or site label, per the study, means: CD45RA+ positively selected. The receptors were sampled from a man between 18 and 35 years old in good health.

CDR3 bases: TGTGCCAGCAGCTTGAGTTGGGTCGGGGAGCTGTTTTTT. This sequence encodes CASSLSWVGELFF. The chain is built from TRBV5-4 and TRBJ2-2; D unclear. V was cut by 1 base and J by 7 bases, with 8 bases left in between. The CDR3 is 13 amino acids. Germline lookup yields CDR1 SGHNT and CDR2 YYREEE (reference sequence).

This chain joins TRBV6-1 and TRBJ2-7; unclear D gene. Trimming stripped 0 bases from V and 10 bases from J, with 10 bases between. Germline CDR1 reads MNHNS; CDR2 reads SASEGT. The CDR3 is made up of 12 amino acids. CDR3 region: CASSEAFQLQYF. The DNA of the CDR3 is TGTGCCAGCAGTGAAGCGTTTCAGCTCCAGTACTTC.

This CDR3 reads CASSFQQTHTDTQYF. In nucleotides, the CDR3 is TGTGCCAGCAGCTTTCAACAGACTCACACAGATACGCAGTATTTT. V is TRBV13 and J is TRBJ2-3; D is unresolved. The CDR3 contains 15 residues. Germline V lookup: CDR1 PRHDT, CDR2 FYEKMQ (reference sequence). V lost 3 bases and J 2 bases, leaving 12 bases between the germline ends.

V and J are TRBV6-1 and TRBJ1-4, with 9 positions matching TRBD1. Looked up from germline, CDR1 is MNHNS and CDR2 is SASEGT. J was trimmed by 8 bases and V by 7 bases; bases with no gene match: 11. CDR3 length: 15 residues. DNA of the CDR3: TGTGCCAGCACCACAGGGGGCAGGAGGGAGGAAAAACTGTTTTTT. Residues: CASTTGGRREEKLFF.

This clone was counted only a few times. The CDR3 DNA follows: TGCAGCGTTGGCCAGGGTGGGTCGGCCCAGCATTTT. Protein: CSVGQGGSAQHF. The chain recombines TRBV29-1 with TRBJ1-5, with a weak D call TRBD1 (5 bases). Trimming left V 4 bases short and J 11 bases short, with 15 bases between. Germline CDR1 SQVTM, CDR2 ANQGSEA. The CDR3 is 12 amino acids.

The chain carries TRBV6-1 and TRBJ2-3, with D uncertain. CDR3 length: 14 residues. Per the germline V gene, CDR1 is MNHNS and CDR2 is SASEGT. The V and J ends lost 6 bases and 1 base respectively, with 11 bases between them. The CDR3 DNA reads TGTGCCAGCAGGTCAGAGATCCGCACAGATACGCAGTATTTT. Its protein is CASRSEIRTDTQYF.

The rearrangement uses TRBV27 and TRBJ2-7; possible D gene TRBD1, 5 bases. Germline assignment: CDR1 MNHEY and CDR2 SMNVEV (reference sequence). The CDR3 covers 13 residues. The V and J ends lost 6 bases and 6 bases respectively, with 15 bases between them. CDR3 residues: CASREQGSGEQYF. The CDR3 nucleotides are TGTGCCAGCAGAGAGCAGGGTTCAGGCGAGCAGTACTTC.

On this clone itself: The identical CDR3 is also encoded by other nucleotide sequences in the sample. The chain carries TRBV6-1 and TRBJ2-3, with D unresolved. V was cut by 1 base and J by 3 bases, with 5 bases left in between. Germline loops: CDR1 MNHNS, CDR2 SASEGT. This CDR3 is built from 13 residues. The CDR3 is CASSEVGTDTQYF. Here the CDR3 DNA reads TGTGCCAGCAGTGAAGTGGGGACAGATACGCAGTATTTT.

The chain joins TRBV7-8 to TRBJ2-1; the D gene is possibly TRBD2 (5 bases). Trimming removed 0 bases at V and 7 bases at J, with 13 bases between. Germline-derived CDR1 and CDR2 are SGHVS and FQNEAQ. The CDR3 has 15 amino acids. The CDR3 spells CASSLAELGGNEQFF. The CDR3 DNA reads TGTGCCAGCAGCTTAGCGGAATTGGGCGGGAATGAGCAGTTCTTC.

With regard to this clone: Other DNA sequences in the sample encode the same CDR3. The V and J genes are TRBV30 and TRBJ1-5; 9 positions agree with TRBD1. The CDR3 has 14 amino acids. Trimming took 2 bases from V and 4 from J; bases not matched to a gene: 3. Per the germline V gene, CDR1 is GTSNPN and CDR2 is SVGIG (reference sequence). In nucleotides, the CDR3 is TGTGCCTGGAGTACCGGGACAGGGAATCAGCCCCAGCATTTT. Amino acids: CAWSTGTGNQPQHF.

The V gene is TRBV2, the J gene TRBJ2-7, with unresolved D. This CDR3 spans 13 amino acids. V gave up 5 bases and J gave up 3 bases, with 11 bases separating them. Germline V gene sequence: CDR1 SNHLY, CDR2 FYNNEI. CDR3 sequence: CASSRTFFYEQYF. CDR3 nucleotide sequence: TGTGCCAGCAGTCGGACGTTCTTCTACGAGCAGTACTTC.

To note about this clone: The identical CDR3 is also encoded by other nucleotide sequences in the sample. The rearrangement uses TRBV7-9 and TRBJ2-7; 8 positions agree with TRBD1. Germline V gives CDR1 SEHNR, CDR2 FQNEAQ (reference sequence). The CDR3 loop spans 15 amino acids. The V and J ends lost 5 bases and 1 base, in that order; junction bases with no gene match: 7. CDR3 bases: TGTGCCAGCAGCCGAACAGGGGGTTCTTCCTACGAGCAGTACTTC. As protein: CASSRTGGSSYEQYF.

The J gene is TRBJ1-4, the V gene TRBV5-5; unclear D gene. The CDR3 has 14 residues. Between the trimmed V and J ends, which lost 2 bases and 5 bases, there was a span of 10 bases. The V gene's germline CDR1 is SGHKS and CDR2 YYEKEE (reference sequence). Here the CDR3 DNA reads TGTGCCAGCAGCTTCAGAGCCACAAATGAAAAACTGTTTTTT. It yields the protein CASSFRATNEKLFF.

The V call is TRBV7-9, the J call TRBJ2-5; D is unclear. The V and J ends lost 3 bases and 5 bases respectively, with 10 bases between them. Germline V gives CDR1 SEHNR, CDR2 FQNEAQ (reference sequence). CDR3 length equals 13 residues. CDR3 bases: TGTGCCAGCAGCTTGTGGGGTTCGGAGACCCAGTACTTC. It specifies CASSLWGSETQYF.

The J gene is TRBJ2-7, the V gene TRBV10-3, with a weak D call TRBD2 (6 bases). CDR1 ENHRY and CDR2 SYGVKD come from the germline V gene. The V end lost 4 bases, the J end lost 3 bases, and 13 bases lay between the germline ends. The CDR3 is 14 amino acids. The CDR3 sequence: CAISAGPGDYEQYF. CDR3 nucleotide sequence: TGTGCCATCAGTGCTGGTCCGGGGGACTACGAGCAGTACTTC.